This T cell receptor beta chain was profiled in a study of T-cell reconstitution after alpha-beta-depleted transplantation in children. Germline V gives CDR1 SGHRS, CDR2 YFSETQ. V was pared by 1 base and J by 3 bases, with 4 bases of the junction left unmatched. The CDR3 consists of 15 residues. This clonotype appeared a few times. TCRbeta library preparation incorporated unique molecular identifiers. TCRdb reprocessed the PCR reads via MiXCR and lists one record per CDR3 protein. The data contain about 400,000 distinct CDR3 sequences, about 14% of them singletons. The sequenced sample was PBMCs, obtained from the stem cell graft. The receptor was isolated from a human donor who donated a stem cell graft to a child with Fanconi anemia. This chain joins TRBV5-1 and TRBJ1-1; 9 nucleotides match TRBD1. CDR3 sequence reads: CASSLTGGADTEAFF. In nucleotides, the CDR3 is TGCGCCAGCAGCTTGACAGGGGGCGCAGACACTGAAGCTTTCTTT.